This T cell receptor beta chain came from a study of blood T cell repertoires in COVID-19. As for the study in general: The United States, Italy and Spain provided the acute and convalescent COVID-19 samples.

Original processing methods: Quantification of nucleated cells was approximated via reference gene primer amplification. Repertoires were generated with immunoSEQ multiplex PCR, while TCRdb's copy carries only in-frame clones and drops some. The V and J calls and clone size come from that table; D and trimming were worked out from the DNA. The sample has some 200,000 clones, under 90% seen once; the top ten hold around 13%. CDR1 SGHTS and CDR2 YDEGEE come from the germline V gene. The ends lost 2 bases at V and 5 bases at J; junction bases unmatched: 4. The CDR3 totals 15 residues. This receptor was taken from an older woman with COVID-19, enrolled during active disease. The V call is TRBV5-8, the J call TRBJ2-2; 9 nucleotides match TRBD1. The source material was peripheral blood. The CDR3 DNA reads TGTGCCAGCAGCTTAACAGGGGGCTGGACCGGGGAGCTGTTTTTT. It encodes CASSLTGGWTGELFF.